This is a list of T cell receptor beta chains from one sample in a study of cytomegalovirus exposure and HLA in healthy donors. Generated by immunoSEQ multiplex PCR, the TCRdb table keeps only in-frame clones and is missing some. The sample lists around 100,000 clones, more than 75% occurring once. What was sequenced was PBMCs. These receptors all come from a woman between 18 and 29 years old in good health and CMV-seropositive. Both conserved end residues are part of each CDR3. D genes are given only for firm matches. Not all rows give a size; the values are once, few, many and, for expanded clones, a class.

TGCGCCAGCAGCCAACTATGGGGAGGGTCCAATGAGCAGTTCTTC	CASSQLWGGSNEQFF	TRBV4-1	TRBJ2-1	-	TRBD2
TGTGCCAGCAGCCCAACGGGACAGTCAAACTATGGCTACACCTTC	CASSPTGQSNYGYTF	TRBV6-5	TRBJ1-2	-	TRBD1
TGTGCCAGCAGCTTGGTTGTCGGACAGTACGTCTACAATGAGCAGTTCTTC	CASSLVVGQYVYNEQFF	TRBV5-6	TRBJ2-1	-	-
TGTGCCTGGAGTCAACGGGGGGACAGGGGGATTCACCGGGCCGTGAACACTGAAGCTTTCTTT	CAWSQRGDRGIHRAVNTEAFF	TRBV30	TRBJ1-1	-	TRBD1
TGTGCCAGCAGTTTATCTGGGGCCGTCTCTGGAAACACCATATATTTT	CASSLSGAVSGNTIYF	TRBV28	TRBJ1-3	-	-
TGTGCCAGCAGTCCCAGACAGGCCTTTAATGAAAAACTGTTTTTT	CASSPRQAFNEKLFF	TRBV6-6	TRBJ1-4	-	-
TGCGCCAGCAGCTTGGCTGGAGGCCTGGATACGCAGTATTTT	CASSLAGGLDTQYF	TRBV5-1	TRBJ2-3	-	-
TGCGCCAGCAGCTTTTCCCCGGACAGGTTCGATGGCTACACCTTC	CASSFSPDRFDGYTF	TRBV5-1	TRBJ1-2	-	TRBD1
TGTGCCAGCAGCGTAATGGGACAGGGCCCCTACGAGCAGTACTTC	CASSVMGQGPYEQYF	TRBV9	TRBJ2-7	-	TRBD1
TGTGCCAGCCGGGACAGGGGTCCCTACGAGCAGTACTTC	CASRDRGPYEQYF	TRBV6-5	TRBJ2-7	-	TRBD1
TGTGCCTGGGACAGGAAAAATCAGCCCCAGCATTTT	CAWDRKNQPQHF	TRBV30	TRBJ1-5	-	-
TGCGCCAGCAGCTTGTTGCAGGGCACAGATACGCAGTATTTT	CASSLLQGTDTQYF	TRBV5-1	TRBJ2-3	-	-
TGCGCCAGCAGCCGGGACAGGAAGACCCAGTACTTC	CASSRDRKTQYF	TRBV10-1	TRBJ2-5	few	TRBD1
TGCGCCAGCAGCTTGGCCGGACAAGAATTCTTTCAGCCCCAGCATTTT	CASSLAGQEFFQPQHF	TRBV5-1	TRBJ1-5	once	-
TGTGCCAGCAGCGAATCGGGGGGGCCGGCAGATACGCAGTATTTT	CASSESGGPADTQYF	TRBV5-4	TRBJ2-3	-	TRBD2
TGTGCCAGCAGCTTAGCCCTCAACGCAGGGGACAATCAGCCCCAGCATTTT	CASSLALNAGDNQPQHF	TRBV7-9	TRBJ1-5	-	-
TGTGCCAGCAGACGAGAAAGCGGATTCAACACTGAAGCTTTCTTT	CASRRESGFNTEAFF	TRBV5-6	TRBJ1-1	-	-
TGCGCCAGCAGCCCGACGGGGACAGGTATTAATGAGCAGTTCTTC	CASSPTGTGINEQFF	TRBV4-1	TRBJ2-1	-	TRBD1
TGTGCCAGCAGCAAAGTTGGAGGGAGGCAGGGAGCGGAGTACTTC	CASSKVGGRQGAEYF	TRBV21-1	TRBJ2-7	-	-
TGTGCCAGCAGTCCCCCTGGAGGGGGCCAACTCTACGAGCAGTACTTC	CASSPPGGGQLYEQYF	TRBV27	TRBJ2-7	-	-
TGTGCCAGTAGTATAGACGGAACAGGGTACGATCAGCCCCAGCATTTT	CASSIDGTGYDQPQHF	TRBV19	TRBJ1-5	-	-
TGTGCCAGCAGCTTAGGCGGGACAGGGACCACCGGGGAGCTGTTTTTT	CASSLGGTGTTGELFF	TRBV11-3	TRBJ2-2	-	TRBD1
TGCAGCGTTTCAAGGGGGGGTGGCTATGGCTACACCTTC	CSVSRGGGYGYTF	TRBV29-1	TRBJ1-2	few	-
TGTGCCAGCAGCTTGGAGCCTTATAATTCACCCCTCCACTTT	CASSLEPYNSPLHF	TRBV5-6	TRBJ1-6	-	-
TGTGCCAGCAGTTCAGCAGGGGGGGAGACCCAGTACTTC	CASSSAGGETQYF	TRBV27	TRBJ2-5	-	-
TGTGCCAGCAGTCCATCCCCTCCGACAGGCCCCTATGGCTACACCTTC	CASSPSPPTGPYGYTF	TRBV27	TRBJ1-2	-	-
TGCAGCGTTGAAGCACGGACAGGGACCACAGATACGCAGTATTTT	CSVEARTGTTDTQYF	TRBV29-1	TRBJ2-3	-	TRBD1
TGTGCCACCAGCAGAGAGGGACAGGGAGTTCAGCCCCAGCATTTT	CATSREGQGVQPQHF	TRBV15	TRBJ1-5	-	TRBD1
TGCGCCAGCAGCTTGCCAGGGAATGAGCAGTTCTTC	CASSLPGNEQFF	TRBV5-1	TRBJ2-1	-	-
TGCGCCAGCAGCTTGCAGGGAAATCAGCCCCAGCATTTT	CASSLQGNQPQHF	TRBV5-1	TRBJ1-5	few	-
TGTGCCAGCAGTTTAACAGGGGGCGGGTATGGCTACACCTTC	CASSLTGGGYGYTF	TRBV28	TRBJ1-2	-	TRBD1
TGCGCCAGCAGCCAAGATCCACTAGAGAGCGATACGCAGTATTTT	CASSQDPLESDTQYF	TRBV4-3	TRBJ2-3	-	-
TGTGCCAGCAGCGTAGCAGGGAACACCGGGGAGCTGTTTTTT	CASSVAGNTGELFF	TRBV9	TRBJ2-2	-	-
TGTGCCACCCCTCTCCGGGGACTAGCGGGGGGGCCGGGTTACAATGAGCAGTTCTTC	CATPLRGLAGGPGYNEQFF	TRBV2	TRBJ2-1	few	TRBD2
TGCGCCAGCAGTCAAGTCGGACAGGCGAGGGGAATGTGCCCATATAGCAATCAGCCCCAGCATTTT	CASSQVGQARGMCPYSNQPQHF	TRBV23-1	TRBJ1-5	-	TRBD1
TGTGCCAGCTCTCCCCTAGGGGACTATGGCTACACCTTC	CASSPLGDYGYTF	TRBV27	TRBJ1-2	-	-
TGTGCCAGCAGCCAAGACAGGGGGGTCTATGGCTACACCTTC	CASSQDRGVYGYTF	TRBV4-2	TRBJ1-2	-	TRBD1
TGTGCCAGCAGTTTAGTCGGACAGGGAGGTGGGTGGAACACTGAAGCTTTCTTT	CASSLVGQGGGWNTEAFF	TRBV27	TRBJ1-1	-	TRBD1
TGTGCCATCAAGACTAGCTGGGCCCAAGAGACCCAGTACTTC	CAIKTSWAQETQYF	TRBV6-1	TRBJ2-5	-	TRBD2
TGTGCCAGCAGTCCTGACAGGGGGCGACGAAACACCATATATTTT	CASSPDRGRRNTIYF	TRBV27	TRBJ1-3	-	TRBD1
TGTGCCAGCAGCCAAGGGACAGTCCAAGTCACCCTCCACTTT	CASSQGTVQVTLHF	TRBV14	TRBJ1-6	-	-
TGTGCCACCAGCAGAGGTCCCGGGTCCGGCACTGAAGCTTTCTTT	CATSRGPGSGTEAFF	TRBV15	TRBJ1-1	-	-
TGTGCCAGCAGCTTCGTAGCGGGCCTTCACTCTGGGGCCAACGTCCTGACTTTC	CASSFVAGLHSGANVLTF	TRBV5-6	TRBJ2-6	-	TRBD2
TGTGCCAGCAGTACCGCGGGAGGATCTAATCAGCCCCAGCATTTT	CASSTAGGSNQPQHF	TRBV2	TRBJ1-5	-	-
TGCGCCAGCAGCCCCCGGACTAGCGGGGGGGAAGAAGATACGCAGTATTTT	CASSPRTSGGEEDTQYF	TRBV5-1	TRBJ2-3	few	TRBD2
TGTGCCAGCAGTTTTGGGGACAGGTCAGGCGAGCAGTACTTC	CASSFGDRSGEQYF	TRBV27	TRBJ2-7	-	TRBD1
TGTGCCAGCAGCCACGGACTAGCGGGAGGGGAGACCCAGTACTTC	CASSHGLAGGETQYF	TRBV14	TRBJ2-5	-	TRBD2
TGTGCCTCGACCCAGACTCAGTACTCTGGAAACACCATATATTTT	CASTQTQYSGNTIYF	TRBV30	TRBJ1-3	-	-
TGTGCCAGCAGTTTACGCAGGGCCTCAGGGGGCTACACCTTC	CASSLRRASGGYTF	TRBV27	TRBJ1-2	-	-
TGCGCCAGCAGCCAGCTACTAGCGGCATCCTACGAGCAGTACTTC	CASSQLLAASYEQYF	TRBV4-3	TRBJ2-7	-	TRBD2
TGTGCCAGCAGTCCGACTACAGGGTCCCGTGATGCTTTCTTT	CASSPTTGSRDAFF	TRBV6-5	TRBJ1-1	once	-
TGTGCCACCAGCACCCCAGGCGGGGGGGGAAGCGAGCAGTACTTC	CATSTPGGGGSEQYF	TRBV15	TRBJ2-7	-	TRBD2
TGCGCCAGCAGCCAGCAAAACAGGGGGCGATACGAGCAGTACTTC	CASSQQNRGRYEQYF	TRBV4-1	TRBJ2-7	-	TRBD1
TGTGCCAGCAGTCCGGGACAGGATAATTCACCCCTCCACTTT	CASSPGQDNSPLHF	TRBV6-5	TRBJ1-6	-	TRBD1
TGTGCCAGCAGCCAGACGGGACAAAACACCGGGGAGCTGTTTTTT	CASSQTGQNTGELFF	TRBV7-3	TRBJ2-2	-	-
TGCGCCAGCAGTGTAGGACAGAGCTCCTACGAGCAGTACTTC	CASSVGQSSYEQYF	TRBV10-2	TRBJ2-7	-	-
TGTGCCAGCAGCGCCCGACAGGGAATGACCGGGGAGCTGTTTTTT	CASSARQGMTGELFF	TRBV7-2	TRBJ2-2	-	TRBD1
TGTGCCAGCAACGGCGGGGGGGGCTATGGCTACACCTTC	CASNGGGGYGYTF	TRBV5-4	TRBJ1-2	-	-
TGTGCCAGCAGCTCGGCGACAGGCACCGGGGAGCTGTTTTTT	CASSSATGTGELFF	TRBV5-4	TRBJ2-2	-	-